Below are 32 T cell receptor beta chains sequenced from a single sample in a study of shared T cell receptors in the human thymus. Measured with immunoSEQ multiplex PCR; TCRdb has only the in-frame clones, and not every one. Of roughly 550,000 clones listed, around 78% are singletons. This same sample was also taken into another study, of human thymus T cells.

Sequenced: thymocytes. The origin of the receptors is a boy under three years old with a congenital heart defect.

This sequence joins TRBV6-4 and TRBJ2-3; weak D call: TRBD1 (6 bases). The CDR3 contains 16 residues. Trimming removed 0 bases at V and 0 bases at J, with 10 bases between. Germline V lookup: CDR1 MRHNA, CDR2 SNTAGT. The CDR3: CASSDSGQPSTDTQYF. CDR3 nucleotides: TGTGCCAGCAGTGACTCGGGACAACCTAGCACAGATACGCAGTATTTT.

The chain has TRBV19 and TRBJ2-1, with 8 positions matching TRBD2. Germline CDR1 is LNHDA and CDR2 is SQIVND (reference sequence). The CDR3 length is 16 residues. V lost 2 bases, J lost 0 bases, and 3 bases stayed unmatched. This chain's CDR3 is CASSILAGSSYNEQFF. DNA of the CDR3: TGTGCCAGTAGTATACTAGCGGGCAGCTCCTACAATGAGCAGTTCTTC.

The chain joins TRBV2 to TRBJ1-3; 7 bases match TRBD1. After removal of 7 bases from V and 7 bases from J, the junction contained 7 bases not matched to a gene. Looked up from germline, CDR1 is SNHLY and CDR2 is FYNNEI. The CDR3 is made up of 13 amino acids. The CDR3: CASKVRGRNTIYF. CDR3 nucleotides: TGTGCCAGCAAGGTCAGGGGGAGGAACACCATATATTTT.

This clone was counted a single time. The chain joins TRBV6-5 to TRBJ2-5; D is uncertain. This CDR3 contains 14 residues. CDR1 is MNHEY, CDR2 SVGAGI, per germline. V was clipped by 6 bases and J by 3 bases, with 14 bases between them. The CDR3 DNA is TGTGCCAGCAGGGTCGTGGTAGTGGAAGAGACCCAGTACTTC. Translation gives CASRVVVVEETQYF.

The gene calls are TRBV11-2 and TRBJ2-1, with TRBD1 identical over 7 bases. Germline V gene data show CDR1 as SGHAT and CDR2 as FQNNGV. This CDR3 has 17 residues. Germline trimming cut 0 bases from V and 3 bases from J; bases unmatched to any gene: 8. The CDR3 DNA reads TGTGCCAGCAGCTTAGATTCCCGAAGGGGGCTCTACAATGAGCAGTTCTTC. Protein product: CASSLDSRRGLYNEQFF.

The gene calls are TRBV4-3 and TRBJ2-7; 8 nucleotides match TRBD1. The V segment lost 3 bases and the J segment 1 base; nucleotides outside the gene matches: 14. The V gene's germline CDR1 is LGHNA and CDR2 YSLEER. The CDR3 totals 18 residues. The CDR3 region is CASSQRETGASWSYEQYF. The DNA for the CDR3 is TGCGCCAGCAGCCAGAGGGAGACAGGGGCCTCTTGGTCCTACGAGCAGTACTTC.

V usage is TRBV11-2 and J usage is TRBJ2-7; 8 bases are shared with TRBD1. The trim removed 5 bases at V and 1 base at J, leaving 7 bases unmatched. Germline CDR1 and CDR2: SGHAT and FQNNGV. The CDR3 spans 15 residues. In DNA form, the CDR3 reads TGTGCCAGCAGCCCGGACAGGGCTCGATCCTACGAGCAGTACTTC. It codes for CASSPDRARSYEQYF.

This chain links TRBV28 with TRBJ1-5; no firm D call. In germline, CDR1 is MDHEN, CDR2 SYDVKM. The V and J ends lost 6 bases and 6 bases respectively, with 15 bases between them. CDR3 length: 14 amino acids. In DNA, the CDR3 is TGTGCCAGCAGCCCACCCAGCGGGAGTCAGCCCCAGCATTTT. Amino acid sequence: CASSPPSGSQPQHF.

J is TRBJ2-1 and V is TRBV4-3, with 7 bases lining up with TRBD2. The germline V gene has CDR1 LGHNA and CDR2 YSLEER. The CDR3 is 16 amino acids. Trimming removed 4 bases from V and 0 bases from J; junction bases left unmatched: 6. CDR3 in amino acids: CASSPELASSYNEQFF. CDR3 in DNA: TGCGCCAGCAGCCCTGAACTAGCGAGCTCCTACAATGAGCAGTTCTTC.

The V call is TRBV18, the J call TRBJ2-3; 10 nucleotides match TRBD2. This CDR3 has 19 residues. Germline V gives CDR1 KGHSH, CDR2 LQKENI. V gave up 3 bases and J gave up 4 bases; unmatched junction bases: 16. The DNA for the CDR3 is TGTGCCAGCTCACCCGACTTAGGGGCTAGCGGGAGCAGGCCAGATACGCAGTATTTT. Its protein is CASSPDLGASGSRPDTQYF.

The rearrangement uses TRBV7-9 and TRBJ2-7, with D maybe TRBD2 (6 bases). This CDR3 has 15 residues. V lost 3 bases and J lost 7, with 19 bases in between. Germline lookup yields CDR1 SEHNR and CDR2 FQNEAQ (reference sequence). Here the CDR3 reads CASSFNGGIMFEQYF. CDR3 nucleotide sequence: TGTGCCAGCAGCTTTAATGGCGGGATAATGTTTGAGCAGTACTTC.

This clone was seen a single time. The chain employs TRBV15 and TRBJ2-1, with 13 bases fitting TRBD2. The CDR3 spans 19 residues. CDR1 and CDR2 (germline): LNHNV, YYDKDF (reference sequence). V shed 0 bases and J 4 bases; nucleotides not matched to a gene: 9. In nucleotides, the CDR3 is TGTGCCACCAGCAGAGAGACCGGACTAGCGGGAGTCTCATACAATGAGCAGTTCTTC. It translates to CATSRETGLAGVSYNEQFF.

The V gene is TRBV25-1, the J gene TRBJ2-5; 9 bases align to TRBD2. Germline assignment: CDR1 MGHDK and CDR2 SYGVNS. J gave up 2 bases and V 1 base, and 5 bases lay outside the gene matches. The CDR3 totals 16 residues. The CDR3 loop is CASSESVREGQETQYF. Written as DNA, the CDR3 is TGTGCCAGCAGTGAATCGGTGCGGGAGGGACAAGAGACCCAGTACTTC.

The chain employs TRBV28 and TRBJ2-5, with D unclear. The CDR3 is made up of 16 amino acids. V was cut by 4 bases and J by 5 bases, with 20 bases left in between. The germline V gene encodes CDR1 MDHEN and CDR2 SYDVKM. The CDR3 loop is CASSSGSAFRWETQYF. The CDR3 DNA is TGTGCCAGCAGTTCAGGCTCGGCCTTCCGGTGGGAGACCCAGTACTTC.

J is TRBJ2-3 and V is TRBV5-6; 7 bases fit TRBD2. The germline V gene has CDR1 SGHDT and CDR2 YYEEEE. This CDR3 has 14 amino acids. With 0 bases clipped from V and 4 bases from J, the junction kept 2 bases outside the gene matches. The CDR3 DNA sequence: TGTGCCAGCAGCTTGGGCGGGAGTTCAGATACGCAGTATTTT. It yields the protein CASSLGGSSDTQYF.

This sequence joins TRBV5-1 and TRBJ1-1; 7 bases line up with TRBD1. This CDR3 is 14 amino acids long. Germline V gene sequence: CDR1 SGHRS, CDR2 YFSETQ. Trimming at V came to 3 bases and at J to 4 bases, leaving 6 bases not matched to a gene. The CDR3 reads CASSSGRGSTEAFF. The CDR3 nucleotides are TGCGCCAGCAGCTCTGGCAGGGGGAGCACTGAAGCTTTCTTT.

The CDR3 nucleotides are TGCGCCAGCTCACCGGGACAGGGGCCTATAGCCAAAAACATTCAGTACTTC. Translating gives CASSPGQGPIAKNIQYF. The J gene is TRBJ2-4, the V gene TRBV5-1; 10 bases are a match to TRBD1. The CDR3 totals 17 residues. Germline V lookup: CDR1 SGHRS, CDR2 YFSETQ. V gave up 7 bases and J gave up 0 bases; unmatched junction bases: 10. Full variable domain (missing parts from reference TRBV5-1 and TRBJ2-4): KAGVTQTPRYLIKTRGQQVTLSCSPISGHRSVSWYQQTPGQGLQFLFEYFSETQRNKGNFPGRFSGRQFSNSRSEMNVSTLELGDSALYLCASSPGQGPIAKNIQYFGAGTRLSVL.

V is TRBV9 and J is TRBJ2-1, with TRBD1 identical over 9 bases. Germline V gene lookup returns CDR1 SGDLS and CDR2 YYNGEE. The CDR3 has 17 amino acids. After removal of 3 bases from V and 9 bases from J, the junction contained 16 bases not matched to a gene. Here the CDR3 DNA reads TGTGCCAGCAGCGGCCCCCGTCGGGACAGGGTGAGAACTGAGCAGTTCTTC. Protein sequence: CASSGPRRDRVRTEQFF.

V gene TRBV29-1 combines with J gene TRBJ2-1, with TRBD1 matching over 8 bases. Per germline, CDR1 SQVTM and CDR2 ANQGSEA. The length of the CDR3 is 15 residues. With V trimmed by 6 bases and J by 2 bases, 9 bases remained unmatched. The CDR3 DNA is TGCAGCGTGGACGGACAGGGAGGCCCCTACAATGAGCAGTTCTTC. Protein sequence: CSVDGQGGPYNEQFF.

The chain combines TRBV19 with TRBJ1-3, with 9 nucleotides matching TRBD1. From germline, CDR1 is LNHDA and CDR2 SQIVND (reference sequence). V shed 7 bases and J 10 bases; nucleotides not matched to a gene: 8. CDR3 length: 13 amino acids. The CDR3 bases are TGTGCCAGTAAGGCCAGGGACAGGGCGACCATATATTTT. Translated: CASKARDRATIYF.

V usage is TRBV12-5 and J usage is TRBJ2-7; 8 bases are shared with TRBD1. V lost 7 bases and J lost 7; bases outside the gene matches: 15. The germline gives CDR1 LGHNT, CDR2 FRNRAP. The CDR3 contains 15 residues. CDR3 nucleotide sequence: TGTGCTAGTGATACCGAAACAGGGGGAACGGGGGAGCAGTACTTC. This codes for CASDTETGGTGEQYF.

This chain connects TRBV28 to TRBJ1-1; 9 bases match TRBD1. Germline lookup yields CDR1 MDHEN and CDR2 SYDVKM. CDR3 length: 16 residues. Losses at the gene ends were 6 bases for V and 13 bases for J; bases not matched to a gene: 21. CDR3 sequence: CASSWRGPGQGQVDFF. CDR3 nucleotide sequence: TGTGCCAGCAGCTGGAGGGGACCGGGACAGGGCCAAGTGGATTTCTTT. Filled out from reference TRBV28 and TRBJ1-1, the complete variable domain reads DVKVTQSSRYLVKRTGEKVFLECVQDMDHENMFWYRQDPGLGLRLIYFSYDVKMKEKGDIPEGYSVSREKKERFSLILESASTNQTSMYLCASSWRGPGQGQVDFFGQGTRLTVV.

The chain is built from TRBV19 and TRBJ2-7, with TRBD2 matching over 8 bases. The V gene end was trimmed by 6 bases and the J gene end by 1 base; junction bases not matched to a gene: 2. The CDR3 is 13 residues long. Germline CDR1 is LNHDA and CDR2 is SQIVND (reference sequence). CDR3 bases: TGTGCCAGTAGGGGGACTAGTTCCTACGAGCAGTACTTC. Protein sequence: CASRGTSSYEQYF. The full variable domain, its missing parts supplied by reference TRBV19 and TRBJ2-7, is DGGITQSPKYLFRKEGQNVTLSCEQNLNHDAMYWYRQDPGQGLRLIYYSQIVNDFQKGDIAEGYSVSREKKESFPLTVTSAQKNPTAFYLCASRGTSSYEQYFGPGTRLTVT.

The V gene is TRBV27, the J gene TRBJ2-1; 7 bases are a match to TRBD2. The length of the CDR3 is 16 residues. Germline-derived CDR1 and CDR2 are MNHEY and SMNVEV (reference sequence). The V segment lost 4 bases and the J segment 0 bases; nucleotides outside the gene matches: 6. The CDR3 spells CASSSASGSSYNEQFF. The CDR3 nucleotides read TGTGCCAGCAGTTCAGCTAGCGGTAGCTCCTACAATGAGCAGTTCTTC.

The rearrangement uses TRBV6-4 and TRBJ2-1; TRBD2 might be the D (6 bases). The germline gives CDR1 MRHNA, CDR2 SNTAGT. This CDR3 has 15 residues. Trimming shortened V by 0 bases and J by 4 bases, and 10 bases separated the two germline ends. The CDR3 reads CASSDSSGPYNEQFF. CDR3 DNA sequence: TGTGCCAGCAGTGACTCTAGCGGCCCGTACAATGAGCAGTTCTTC.

The count of this clone is one. V is TRBV9 and J is TRBJ2-1, with TRBD2 matching over 14 bases. Germline-derived CDR1 and CDR2 are SGDLS and YYNGEE. The CDR3 is 20 amino acids. V lost 0 bases to trimming and J lost 7 bases; unmatched junction nucleotides: 15. The chain's CDR3 is CASSVGWGLAGVRPYNEQFF. The CDR3 DNA reads TGTGCCAGCAGCGTAGGATGGGGACTAGCGGGAGTTAGGCCATATAATGAGCAGTTCTTC.

The chain has TRBV11-3 and TRBJ2-7; TRBD1 matches at 9 bases. V shed 1 base, J shed 2 bases, and the junction held 12 bases outside the gene matches. The CDR3 is made up of 18 amino acids. Per the germline V gene, CDR1 is SGHNT and CDR2 is YENEEA. The CDR3 sequence: CASSLGIVGTGFAYEQYF. The DNA for the CDR3 is TGTGCCAGCAGCTTAGGGATTGTCGGGACAGGGTTCGCCTACGAGCAGTACTTC. The full variable domain, with the rest looked up from reference TRBV11-3 and TRBJ2-7, is EAGVVQSPRYKIIEKKQPVAFWCNPISGHNTLYWYLQNLGQGPELLIRYENEEAVDDSQLPKDRFSAERLKGVDSTLKIQPAELGDSAVYLCASSLGIVGTGFAYEQYFGPGTRLTVT.

The V gene is TRBV29-1, the J gene TRBJ1-3; a possible D gene is TRBD1 (6 bases). This CDR3 has 13 residues. Germline CDR1 is SQVTM and CDR2 is ANQGSEA. Trimming took off 4 bases at V and 2 bases at J, with 9 bases between the two ends. This CDR3 is CSVGWTAGNTIYF. CDR3 bases: TGCAGCGTTGGTTGGACAGCTGGAAACACCATATATTTT.

This sequence joins TRBV29-1 and TRBJ1-2; 8 bases match TRBD1. CDR3 length: 14 amino acids. Germline assignment: CDR1 SQVTM and CDR2 ANQGSEA. V gave up 1 base and J gave up 4 bases; unmatched junction bases: 5. CDR3 in DNA: TGCAGCGTTGAAGTTCGGACAGGGTTCTATGGCTACACCTTC. Protein product: CSVEVRTGFYGYTF.

The V and J genes are TRBV4-2 and TRBJ2-1; 12 bases agree with TRBD2. Trimming took 0 bases from V and 10 from J; bases not matched to a gene: 7. The germline gives CDR1 LGHNA, CDR2 YNFKEQ. The CDR3 is made up of 16 amino acids. Here the CDR3 DNA reads TGTGCCAGCAGCCAAGAGTTACCTAGCGGGAGGGGCGAGCAGTTCTTC. Its translation: CASSQELPSGRGEQFF.

The rearrangement joins TRBV29-1 to TRBJ1-1; 8 bases are shared with TRBD1. The CDR3 runs 16 residues. Germline CDR1 is SQVTM and CDR2 is ANQGSEA. V was pared by 7 bases and J by 1 base, with 14 bases of the junction left unmatched. The CDR3 sequence is CSAWPAPGGRNTEAFF. In DNA form, the CDR3 reads TGCAGCGCCTGGCCCGCTCCAGGGGGCCGGAACACTGAAGCTTTCTTT.

This rearrangement joins TRBV30 to TRBJ2-7; possible D gene TRBD1, 6 bases. Germline V gives CDR1 GTSNPN, CDR2 SVGIG (reference sequence). This CDR3 comprises 12 residues. Deletions cut 8 bases from V and 4 bases from J, with 15 bases between. DNA for the CDR3: TGTGCCGGCGTGGGACACCTGTACGAGCAGTACTTC. Protein sequence: CAGVGHLYEQYF.